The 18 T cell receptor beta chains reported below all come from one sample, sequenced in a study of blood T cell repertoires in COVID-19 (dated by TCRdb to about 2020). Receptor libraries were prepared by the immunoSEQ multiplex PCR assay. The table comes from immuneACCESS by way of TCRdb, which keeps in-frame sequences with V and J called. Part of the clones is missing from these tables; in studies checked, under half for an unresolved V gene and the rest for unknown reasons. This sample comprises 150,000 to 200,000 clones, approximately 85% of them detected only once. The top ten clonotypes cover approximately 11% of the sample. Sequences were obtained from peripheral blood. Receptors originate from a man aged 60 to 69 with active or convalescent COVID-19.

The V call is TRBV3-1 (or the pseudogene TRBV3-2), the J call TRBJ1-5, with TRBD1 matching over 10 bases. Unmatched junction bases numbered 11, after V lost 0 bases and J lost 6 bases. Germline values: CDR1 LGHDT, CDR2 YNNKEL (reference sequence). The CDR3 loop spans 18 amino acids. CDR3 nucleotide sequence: TGTGCCAGCAGCCAAGATCTCGACGCGACAGGGGGCAGTCAGCCCCAGCATTTT. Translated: CASSQDLDATGGSQPQHF.

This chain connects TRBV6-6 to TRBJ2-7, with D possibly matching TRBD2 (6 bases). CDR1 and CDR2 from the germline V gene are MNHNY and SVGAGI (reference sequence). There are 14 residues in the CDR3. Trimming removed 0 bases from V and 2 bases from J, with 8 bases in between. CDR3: CASSYSGGPYEQYF. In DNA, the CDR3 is TGTGCCAGCAGTTACTCCGGGGGACCCTACGAGCAGTACTTC.

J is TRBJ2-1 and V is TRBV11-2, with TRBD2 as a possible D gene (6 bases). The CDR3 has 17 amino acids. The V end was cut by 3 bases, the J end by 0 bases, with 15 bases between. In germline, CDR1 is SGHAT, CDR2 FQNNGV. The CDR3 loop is CASSLDSGGISYNEQFF. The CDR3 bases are TGTGCCAGCAGCTTGGATAGCGGAGGAATCTCCTACAATGAGCAGTTCTTC. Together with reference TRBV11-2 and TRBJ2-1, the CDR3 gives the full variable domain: EAGVAQSPRYKIIEKRQSVAFWCNPISGHATLYWYQQILGQGPKLLIQFQNNGVVDDSQLPKDRFSAERLKGVDSTLKIQPAKLEDSAVYLCASSLDSGGISYNEQFFGPGTRLTVL.

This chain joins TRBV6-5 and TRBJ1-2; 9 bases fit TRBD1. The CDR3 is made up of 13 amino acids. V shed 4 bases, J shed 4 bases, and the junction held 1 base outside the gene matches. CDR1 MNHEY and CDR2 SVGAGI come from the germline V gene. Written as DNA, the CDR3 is TGTGCCAGCAGTTCGGGACAGGGCTATGGCTACACCTTC. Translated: CASSSGQGYGYTF.

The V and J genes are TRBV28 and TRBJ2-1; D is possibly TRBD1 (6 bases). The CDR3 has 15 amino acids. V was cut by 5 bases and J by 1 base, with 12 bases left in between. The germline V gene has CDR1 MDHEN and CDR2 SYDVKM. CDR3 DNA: TGTGCCAGCAGTACGACAGGACTTTCCTACAATGAGCAGTTCTTC. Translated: CASSTTGLSYNEQFF.

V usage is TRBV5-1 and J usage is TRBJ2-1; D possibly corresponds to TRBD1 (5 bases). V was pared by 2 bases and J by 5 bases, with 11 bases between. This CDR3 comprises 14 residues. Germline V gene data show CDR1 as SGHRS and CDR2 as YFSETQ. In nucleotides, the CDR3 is TGCGCCAGCAGCTTACAAGGGGCTAACAATGAGCAGTTCTTC. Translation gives CASSLQGANNEQFF. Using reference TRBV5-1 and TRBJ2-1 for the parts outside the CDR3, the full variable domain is KAGVTQTPRYLIKTRGQQVTLSCSPISGHRSVSWYQQTPGQGLQFLFEYFSETQRNKGNFPGRFSGRQFSNSRSEMNVSTLELGDSALYLCASSLQGANNEQFFGPGTRLTVL.

CDR3 DNA sequence: TGTGCCAGCAGCCATACAGGGGGTGGGACTGAAGCTTTCTTT. It is translated as CASSHTGGGTEAFF. The V gene is TRBV11-2, the J gene TRBJ1-1; 8 positions match TRBD1. The V and J ends lost 5 bases and 5 bases, in that order; junction bases with no gene match: 7. The V gene's germline CDR1 is SGHAT and CDR2 FQNNGV. There are 14 residues in the CDR3.

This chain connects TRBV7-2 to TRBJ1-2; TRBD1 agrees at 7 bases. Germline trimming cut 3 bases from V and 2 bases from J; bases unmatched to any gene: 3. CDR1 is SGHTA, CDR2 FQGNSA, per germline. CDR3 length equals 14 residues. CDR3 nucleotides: TGTGCCAGCAGCTTGGACAGGCTGAACTATGGCTACACCTTC. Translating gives CASSLDRLNYGYTF.

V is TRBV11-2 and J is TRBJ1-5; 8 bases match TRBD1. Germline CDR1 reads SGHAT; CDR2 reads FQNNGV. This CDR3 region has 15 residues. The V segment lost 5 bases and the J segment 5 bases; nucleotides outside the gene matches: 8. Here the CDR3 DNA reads TGTGCCAGCAGCCCCGGGACAGGACTTTATCAGCCCCAGCATTTT. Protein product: CASSPGTGLYQPQHF.

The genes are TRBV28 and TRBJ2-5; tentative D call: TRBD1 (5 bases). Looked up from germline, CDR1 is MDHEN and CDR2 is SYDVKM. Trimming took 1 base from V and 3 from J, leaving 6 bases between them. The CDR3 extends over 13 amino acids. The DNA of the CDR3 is TGTGCCAGCAGTTTATCAGGGAAAGAGACCCAGTACTTC. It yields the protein CASSLSGKETQYF.

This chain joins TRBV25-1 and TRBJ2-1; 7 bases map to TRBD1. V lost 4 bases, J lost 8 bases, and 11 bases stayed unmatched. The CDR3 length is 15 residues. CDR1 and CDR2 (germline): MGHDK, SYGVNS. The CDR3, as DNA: TGTGCCAGCAGTGTCGGGACAGCCCCCCTCGATGAGCAGTTCTTC. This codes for CASSVGTAPLDEQFF.

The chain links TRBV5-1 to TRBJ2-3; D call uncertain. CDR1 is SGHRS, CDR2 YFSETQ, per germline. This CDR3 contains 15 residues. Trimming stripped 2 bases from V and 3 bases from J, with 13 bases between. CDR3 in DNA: TGCGCCAGCAGCTTAGGCAACGGGTGGACAGATACGCAGTATTTT. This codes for CASSLGNGWTDTQYF.

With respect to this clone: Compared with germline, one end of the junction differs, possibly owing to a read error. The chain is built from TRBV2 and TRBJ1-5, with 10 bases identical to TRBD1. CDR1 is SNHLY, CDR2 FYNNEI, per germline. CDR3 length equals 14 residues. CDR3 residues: CASCDRGLGQPQHF. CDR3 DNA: TGTGCCAGCTGTGACAGGGGGCTTGGGCAGCCCCAGCATTTT.

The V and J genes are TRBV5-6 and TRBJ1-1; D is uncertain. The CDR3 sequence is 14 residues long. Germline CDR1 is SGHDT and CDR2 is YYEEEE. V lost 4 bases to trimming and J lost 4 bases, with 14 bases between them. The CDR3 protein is CASSPRRGSTEAFF. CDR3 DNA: TGTGCCAGCAGCCCTAGGCGGGGTAGCACTGAAGCTTTCTTT.

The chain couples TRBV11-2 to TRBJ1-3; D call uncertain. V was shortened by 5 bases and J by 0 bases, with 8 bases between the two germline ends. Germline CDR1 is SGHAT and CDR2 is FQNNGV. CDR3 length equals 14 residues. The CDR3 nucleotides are TGTGCCAGCAGCAAAAGGAGCTCTGGAAACACCATATATTTT. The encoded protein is CASSKRSSGNTIYF.

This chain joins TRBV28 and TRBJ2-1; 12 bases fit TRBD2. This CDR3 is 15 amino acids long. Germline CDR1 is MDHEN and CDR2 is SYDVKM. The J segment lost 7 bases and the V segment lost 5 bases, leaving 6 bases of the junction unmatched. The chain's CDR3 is CASSQTSGSGNEQFF. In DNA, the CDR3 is TGTGCCAGCAGTCAGACTAGCGGGAGTGGGAATGAGCAGTTCTTC.

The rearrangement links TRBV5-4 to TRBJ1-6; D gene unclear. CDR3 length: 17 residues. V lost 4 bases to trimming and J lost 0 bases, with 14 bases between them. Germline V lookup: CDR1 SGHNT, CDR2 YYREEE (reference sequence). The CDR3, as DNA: TGTGCCAGCAGCCCTGGAGGCAGGAGCTCCTATAATTCACCCCTCCACTTT. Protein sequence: CASSPGGRSSYNSPLHF.

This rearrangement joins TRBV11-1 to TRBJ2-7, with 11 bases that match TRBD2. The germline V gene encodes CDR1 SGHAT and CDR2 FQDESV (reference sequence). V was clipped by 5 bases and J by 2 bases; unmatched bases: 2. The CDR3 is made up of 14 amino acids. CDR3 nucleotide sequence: TGTGCCAGCAGCCCGGGACTAGCGGCCTACGAGCAGTACTTC. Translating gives CASSPGLAAYEQYF.